This entry lists 12 T cell receptor beta chains sequenced from one sample in a study of naive and memory T cell subsets. Ligated cDNA underwent four rounds of PCR with nested alpha and beta constant region primers and SP2. TCRdb fed the UMI-ligation and nested PCR reads into MiXCR, producing one record per CDR3 protein. The sample includes some 26,000 distinct CDR3 sequences, around 4.9% seen only once; the top ten take approximately 7.4%. The library had UMIs added by 3' ligation of an oligonucleotide to TCR cDNA. The sequenced material came from blood. Receptors originate from an adult in good health.

The sample holds many counts of this clonotype. The V and J genes are TRBV11-2 and TRBJ2-6; 8 positions agree with TRBD2. J gave up 0 bases and V 7 bases, and 8 bases lay outside the gene matches. The V gene's germline CDR1 is SGHAT and CDR2 FQNNGV. The CDR3 is 17 residues long. The CDR3 spells CASITGTRFSGANVLTF. As DNA, the CDR3 is TGTGCCAGCATAACCGGGACTAGGTTCTCTGGGGCCAACGTCCTGACTTTC.

This clonotype showed up many times. The chain links TRBV20-1 to TRBJ2-1; 9 bases map to TRBD2. CDR1 is DFQATT, CDR2 SNEGSKA, per germline (reference sequence). The CDR3 is made up of 15 amino acids. V trimming: 1 base; J trimming: 2 bases; junction bases outside the gene matches: 3. The CDR3 DNA is TGCAGTGCTAGAGCCTCTAGCGGGGCCTACAATGAGCAGTTCTTC. It codes for CSARASSGAYNEQFF.

This clonotype was counted at least ten times. J is TRBJ1-1 and V is TRBV6-6, with a tentative D call TRBD1 (5 bases). Germline values: CDR1 MNHNY, CDR2 SVGAGI (reference sequence). Trimming stripped 5 bases from V and 0 bases from J, with 13 bases between. The CDR3 contains 15 residues. CDR3 coding DNA: TGTGCCAGCAGTAAGAGACAGTCGATGAACACTGAAGCTTTCTTT. Protein: CASSKRQSMNTEAFF.

There are many counts of this clonotype. The chain couples TRBV29-1 to TRBJ2-5, with D tentatively TRBD1 or TRBD2 (5 bases each). CDR1 and CDR2 from the germline V gene are SQVTM and ANQGSEA. The CDR3 totals 15 residues. V was shortened by 6 bases and J by 4 bases, with 21 bases between the two germline ends. In DNA form, the CDR3 reads TGCAGCGTAACCCCTCGGCCGCCAGGGACAGAGACCCAGTACTTC. Its translation: CSVTPRPPGTETQYF.

This clonotype has at least ten counts. This rearrangement joins TRBV20-1 to TRBJ2-3, with 9 bases identical to TRBD2. V gave up 5 bases and J gave up 2 bases; unmatched junction bases: 5. The germline V gene encodes CDR1 DFQATT and CDR2 SNEGSKA (reference sequence). This CDR3 has 14 residues. The DNA for the CDR3 is TGCAGTGCTCGTAGCGGGGGCCCCACAGATACGCAGTATTTT. Amino acids: CSARSGGPTDTQYF.

The table lists this clonotype with many counts. This chain joins TRBV15 and TRBJ1-1; TRBD1 agrees at 8 bases. There are 15 residues in the CDR3. With V trimmed by 0 bases and J by 4 bases, 4 bases remained unmatched. The germline CDR1 and CDR2 sequences are LNHNV and YYDKDF (reference sequence). CDR3: CATSRDRDRPTEAFF. In DNA form, the CDR3 reads TGTGCCACCAGCAGAGATCGGGACAGGCCCACTGAAGCTTTCTTT.

The table lists this clonotype with a few counts. The genes are TRBV20-1 and TRBJ2-1; 11 bases are shared with TRBD2. Germline V lookup: CDR1 DFQATT, CDR2 SNEGSKA (reference sequence). V lost 5 bases to trimming and J lost 9 bases; unmatched junction nucleotides: 9. This CDR3 has 14 residues. As DNA, the CDR3 is TGCAGTGCTTCCGGGACTAGCGGCCGCACTGAGCAGTTCTTC. This sequence encodes CSASGTSGRTEQFF.

This clonotype appeared a few times. The chain couples TRBV18 to TRBJ2-7; D might be TRBD2 (6 bases). Germline assignment: CDR1 KGHSH and CDR2 LQKENI. V gave up 0 bases and J gave up 3 bases, with 24 bases separating them. The CDR3 spans 19 residues. The CDR3 DNA follows: TGTGCCAGCTCACCACCGCATGCGGGGCAAGGCCAGGAGGTCTACGAGCAGTACTTC. Translated: CASSPPHAGQGQEVYEQYF.

This clonotype was found many times. The chain employs TRBV7-9 and TRBJ1-1, with 8 bases that match TRBD1. The V gene's germline CDR1 is SEHNR and CDR2 FQNEAQ (reference sequence). There are 16 residues in the CDR3. V lost 5 bases, J lost 3 bases, and 11 bases stayed unmatched. CDR3 nucleotides: TGTGCCAGCAGCACGGACAGGGAAGGAGAGCACACTGAAGCTTTCTTT. Its translation: CASSTDREGEHTEAFF.

This clonotype was seen repeatedly, ten times or more. The V gene is TRBV19, the J gene TRBJ2-4; the D is unclear. Germline CDR1 LNHDA, CDR2 SQIVND (reference sequence). CDR3 length: 19 amino acids. The V gene lost 5 bases and the J gene lost 0 bases, with 23 bases spanning the gap. For the CDR3, the DNA is TGTGCCAGTAGTTACAAGGAGACCTCCCCATCGCTAGCCAAAAACATTCAGTACTTC. Its translation is CASSYKETSPSLAKNIQYF.

With regard to this clonotype: This clone may be a read error of a much larger clone one base away. The V call is TRBV18, the J call TRBJ2-7, with 11 positions matching TRBD2. Germline CDR1 and CDR2: KGHSH and LQKENI. The CDR3 has 14 residues. CDR3 DNA: TGTGCCAGCTCCCTGACTAGCGGGAAGGACGAGCAGTGCTTC. It translates to CASSLTSGKDEQCF.

There are many counts of this clonotype. The rearrangement joins TRBV4-1 to TRBJ2-1; maybe TRBD2 (6 bases). Germline V CDR1 and CDR2: MGHRA, YSYEKL. This CDR3 spans 15 amino acids. V was pared by 4 bases and J by 0 bases, with 10 bases between. DNA for the CDR3: TGCGCCAGCAGCCCGGGACTCAGCTCCTACAATGAGCAGTTCTTC. It yields the protein CASSPGLSSYNEQFF.